The clone carrying this TCR beta chain was seen once. Its specificity is not known. Trimming pared 1 base from V and 4 bases from J, leaving 11 bases between. CDR3 length: 15 amino acids. The germline CDR1 and CDR2 sequences are LGHDT and YNNKEL (reference sequence). The sample is drawn from a study of CD8 T cells in Susac syndrome. Study-level results: In its TCR sequencing and HLA analysis, the study acknowledged that the number of individuals was relatively small. In Susac syndrome, the CD4+ T cell repertoires did not show clonal expansion.

Random-hexamer reverse transcription was applied to about 0.5 to 1 ug RNA. By means of immunoSEQ multiplex PCR, TCR beta CDR3 spanning 54 Vbeta and 13 Jbeta underwent amplification. TCRdb passed the immunoSEQ multiplex PCR reads through MiXCR, listing each CDR3 protein once. This sample yields some 160,000 distinct CDR3 sequences, of which nearly 97% are seen a single time; roughly 0.08% belongs to the top ten. The genes are TRBV3-1 and TRBJ2-4; D might be TRBD2 (6 bases). Material: CD4+ T cells from PBMCs. This sequence was found in a human donor with Susac syndrome. CDR3 loop: CASSQGGAGKNIQYF. DNA for the CDR3: TGTGCCAGCAGCCAAGGGGGCGCGGGGAAAAACATTCAGTACTTC.